In this sample, the clone carrying this T cell receptor (beta chain) turned up many times. The antigen is undetermined. The CDR3 is 12 residues long. Germline loops: CDR1 SGDLS, CDR2 YYNGEE. The germline V and J ends were trimmed by 4 bases and 9 bases, with 13 bases remaining between them. Each single cDNA molecule received a unique molecular identifier. TCRdb itself ran the 5' RACE reads through MiXCR, one entry per CDR3 protein. The sample gives tens of thousands of distinct CDR3 sequences, roughly a tenth of which show up once; 6.5% is in the top ten. This specimen comes from a study of early T cells in non-severe SARS-CoV-2 infection. Study observations and caveats: There was a bias toward anti-spike CD8 responses in VDJdb matching, which missed private and CD4 specificities.

The chain uses TRBV9 and TRBJ1-2; D might be TRBD1 (6 bases). The sample taken for sequencing was whole blood. This TCR derives from an adult who was a healthcare worker with PCR-confirmed SARS-CoV-2 infection or an uninfected control (not recorded which). The CDR3 spells CASSRTVASYTF. Written as DNA, the CDR3 is TGTGCCAGCAGCCGGACAGTCGCCAGCTACACCTTC.